This record concerns one T cell receptor (beta chain) sequence. Original data processing: Counts of nucleated cells, estimated from reference gene primer amplification, were obtained. This table comes from immunoSEQ multiplex PCR, and its TCRdb copy is limited to in-frame clones, with some not included. V, J and clone size derive from that table, while D and trimming were established from the DNA sequence. The repertoire consists of 230,000 or so clones, with about 85% occurring once and the leading ten covering less than 8.5%. These data originate in a study of blood T cell repertoires in COVID-19. The sequence was collected from a woman aged 50 to 60 who had been exposed to COVID-19. The sample consisted of PBMCs or T cells enriched from blood (not recorded which).

The CDR3 nucleotides are TGTGCCATCAGTCTGACTAGCGGGGCTTACAATGAGCAGTTCTTC. It encodes CAISLTSGAYNEQFF. This chain connects TRBV10-3 to TRBJ2-1; 11 bases align to TRBD2. CDR1 ENHRY and CDR2 SYGVKD come from the germline V gene. The CDR3 spans 15 residues. The J segment lost 4 bases and the V segment lost 5 bases, leaving 4 bases of the junction unmatched.